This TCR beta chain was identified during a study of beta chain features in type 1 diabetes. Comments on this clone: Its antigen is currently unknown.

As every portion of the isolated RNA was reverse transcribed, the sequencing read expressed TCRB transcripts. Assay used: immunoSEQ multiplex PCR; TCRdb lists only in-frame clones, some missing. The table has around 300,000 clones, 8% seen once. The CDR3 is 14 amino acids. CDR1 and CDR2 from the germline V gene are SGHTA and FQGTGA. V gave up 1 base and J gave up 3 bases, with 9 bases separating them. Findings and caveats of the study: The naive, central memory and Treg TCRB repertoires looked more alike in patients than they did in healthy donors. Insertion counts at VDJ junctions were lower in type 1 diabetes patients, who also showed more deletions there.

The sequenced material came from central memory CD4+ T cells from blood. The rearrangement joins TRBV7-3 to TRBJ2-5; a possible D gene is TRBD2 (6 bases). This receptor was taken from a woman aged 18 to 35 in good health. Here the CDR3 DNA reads TGTGCCAGCAGCTTAAGCGGGACCAAAGAGACCCAGTACTTC. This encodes CASSLSGTKETQYF.